This T cell receptor (beta chain) was sequenced in a study of human T cells and chemical hapten exposure. Background on the study: Patients, largely female, had alopecia areata, totalis or universalis. Broader study findings: Versus controls, significantly more large CDR3 similarity clusters arose from expanded TCRs.

TCRdb processed the RACE reads anew with MiXCR; each CDR3 protein has one entry. The data hold roughly 380,000 distinct CDR3 sequences, with just under 6.5% observed a single time. Indicated time point: patch test 2, 6 weeks after DPC sensitization. Treatment of the sample: therapeutic diphenylcyclopropenone sensitization with weekly scalp DPC. In every case, blood was obtained before the patch test was applied. Unfractionated whole blood was the source of the extracted total RNA. The V gene lost 5 bases and the J gene lost 5 bases, with 18 bases spanning the gap. CDR3 length: 15 amino acids. Germline loops: CDR1 MNHEY, CDR2 SVGAGI. A remark on this clonotype: What it binds is unknown.

The sequence derives from a woman aged 18-35 years with alopecia areata. Some clones in this sample may be carry-over from other donors' samples. The sequencing used whole blood, collected in connection with sensitization to the hapten diphenylcyclopropenone (DPC). The rearrangement joins TRBV6-5 to TRBJ1-1; D is uncertain. For the CDR3, the DNA is TGTGCCAGCAGTCCCAGTAGGGCAGACATAACTGAAGCTTTCTTT. This codes for CASSPSRADITEAFF.